This T cell receptor beta chain was sequenced in a study of T cell repertoires in cytomegalovirus infection. The overall study: CMV infection and matching HLA type were both indicated by public TCR beta signatures.

About this clonotype itself: Its antigen remains unidentified.

In TCRdb, the reads were re-called with MiXCR into one record per CDR3 protein. The top ten hold around an eighth of the sample, which has around 800,000 distinct CDR3 sequences, approximately 32% seen once. Study-level findings and limits: Ex vivo responses were dominated by HLA-C-restricted CMV-specific TCR beta clonotypes.

Germline assignment: CDR1 LNHDA and CDR2 SQIVND (reference sequence). V lost 5 bases and J 2 bases, leaving 12 bases between the germline ends. The CDR3 has 14 residues. The sequence was collected from a human donor in good health (CMV status not recorded). Some clones in this sample may be carry-over from other donors' samples. This rearrangement joins TRBV19 to TRBJ1-1; possible D gene TRBD1, 6 bases. The sequenced sample was cultured CD8+ T cells from PBMCs, obtained from culture after CMV antigen stimulation. The CDR3 DNA reads as TGTGCCAGTAGTTACCTCAGGGGAAACACTGAAGCTTTCTTT. It yields the protein CASSYLRGNTEAFF.